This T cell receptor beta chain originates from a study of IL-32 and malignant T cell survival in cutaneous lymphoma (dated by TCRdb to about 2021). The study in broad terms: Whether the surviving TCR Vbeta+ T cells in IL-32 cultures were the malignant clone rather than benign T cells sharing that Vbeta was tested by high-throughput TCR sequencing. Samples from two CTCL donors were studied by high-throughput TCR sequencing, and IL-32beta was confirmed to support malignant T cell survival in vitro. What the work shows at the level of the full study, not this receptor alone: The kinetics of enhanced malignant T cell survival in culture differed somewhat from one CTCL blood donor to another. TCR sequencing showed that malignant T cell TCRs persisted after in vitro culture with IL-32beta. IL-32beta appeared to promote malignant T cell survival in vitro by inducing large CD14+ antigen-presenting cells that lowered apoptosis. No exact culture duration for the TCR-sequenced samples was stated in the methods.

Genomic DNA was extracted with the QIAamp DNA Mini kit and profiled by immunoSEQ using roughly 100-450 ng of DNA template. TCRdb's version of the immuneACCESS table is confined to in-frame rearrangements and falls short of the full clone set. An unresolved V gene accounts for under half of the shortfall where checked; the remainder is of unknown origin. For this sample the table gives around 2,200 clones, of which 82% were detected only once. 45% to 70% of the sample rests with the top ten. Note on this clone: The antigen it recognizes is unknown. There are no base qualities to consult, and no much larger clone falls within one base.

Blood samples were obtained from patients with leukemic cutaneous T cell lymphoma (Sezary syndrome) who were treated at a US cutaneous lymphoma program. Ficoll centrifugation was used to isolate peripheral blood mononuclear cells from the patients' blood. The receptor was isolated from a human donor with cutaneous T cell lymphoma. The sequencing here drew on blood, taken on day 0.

The sequence in DNA is TGCAGCGTTGCCGGGACAGGGAACACCGGGGAGCTGTTTTTT. This is translated as CSVAGTGNTGELFF. The chain is encoded by TRBV29-1 joined to TRBJ2-2; TRBD1 aligns with 8 central bases. At the junction V is shortened by 4 bases and J by 1 base; bases outside the gene matches: 2. Measured from the cysteine to the phenylalanine, the CDR3 is 14 residues long. The read is trimmed to its CDR3 DNA, 42 bases read in frame from base 1. The germline V gene gives CDR1 as SQVTM and CDR2 as ANQGSEA.